This record looks at one TCR beta chain sequence and its context. Antigen: not known. Repertoires were generated with immunoSEQ multiplex PCR, while TCRdb's copy carries only in-frame clones and drops some. The sample lists about 150,000 clones, roughly nine tenths occurring once. This sample stems from a study of T cell responses to AZD1222 COVID-19 vaccine. Findings of the study overall: Researchers took repertoire samples only after the peak T cell response had come.

The CDR3 sequence is 15 residues long. V lost 0 bases and J 3 bases, leaving 11 bases between the germline ends. Looked up from germline, CDR1 is SGHRS and CDR2 is YFSETQ. Source: peripheral blood, taken 28 days after the second AZD1222 dose. The clonotype comes from an adult who received the AZD1222 COVID-19 vaccine. J is TRBJ2-3 and V is TRBV5-1, with D possibly TRBD2 on 5 matching bases. This CDR3 reads CASSLAAAVTDTQYF. CDR3 DNA sequence: TGCGCCAGCAGCTTGGCAGCGGCGGTTACAGATACGCAGTATTTT.